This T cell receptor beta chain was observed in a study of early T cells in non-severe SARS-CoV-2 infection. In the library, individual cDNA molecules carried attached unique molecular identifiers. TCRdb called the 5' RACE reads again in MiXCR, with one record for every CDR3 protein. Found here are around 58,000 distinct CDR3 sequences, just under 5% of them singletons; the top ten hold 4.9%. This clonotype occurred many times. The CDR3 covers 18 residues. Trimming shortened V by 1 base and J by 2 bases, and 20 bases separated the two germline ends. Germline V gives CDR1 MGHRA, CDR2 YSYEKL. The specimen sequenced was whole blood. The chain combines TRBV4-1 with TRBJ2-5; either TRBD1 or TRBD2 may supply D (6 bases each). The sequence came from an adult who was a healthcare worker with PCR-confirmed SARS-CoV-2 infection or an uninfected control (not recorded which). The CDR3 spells CASSQGTTSRRGQETQYF. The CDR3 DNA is TGCGCCAGCAGCCAAGGGACAACCTCAAGGAGGGGGCAAGAGACCCAGTACTTC.